This T cell receptor beta chain is drawn from a study of T cell repertoires in cytomegalovirus infection. Trimming cost V 8 bases and J 0 bases, with 10 bases left between them. This CDR3 is 13 amino acids long. This clonotype has a handful of counts. What it recognizes is unknown. TCRdb recomputed calls from the reads with MiXCR, one row per CDR3 protein. The table lists fewer than 200,000 distinct CDR3 sequences, about a fifth of them singletons, with 20% to 30% in the top ten. The sequence derives from a human donor in good health (CMV status not recorded). Some clones in this sample may be carry-over from other donors' samples. J is TRBJ2-5 and V is TRBV12-3 or TRBV12-4; D uncertain. Sequenced material: CD8+ T cells from cultured PBMCs, taken from culture after CMV antigen stimulation. The CDR3 DNA reads as TGTGCCAGCGGTACCCGGTACCAAGAGACCCAGTACTTC. Translation: CASGTRYQETQYF.